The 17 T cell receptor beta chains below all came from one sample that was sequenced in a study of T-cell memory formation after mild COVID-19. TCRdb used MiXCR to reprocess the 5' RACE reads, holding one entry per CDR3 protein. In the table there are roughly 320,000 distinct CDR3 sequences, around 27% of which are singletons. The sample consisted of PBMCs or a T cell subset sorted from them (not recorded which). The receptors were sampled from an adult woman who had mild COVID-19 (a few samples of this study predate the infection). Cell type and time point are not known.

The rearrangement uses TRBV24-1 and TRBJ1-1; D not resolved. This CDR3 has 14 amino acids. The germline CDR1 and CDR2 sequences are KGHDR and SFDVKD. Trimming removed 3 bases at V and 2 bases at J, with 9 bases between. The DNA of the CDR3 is TGTGCCACCAGTGATGGGGTCGGAAACACTGAAGCTTTCTTT. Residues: CATSDGVGNTEAFF.

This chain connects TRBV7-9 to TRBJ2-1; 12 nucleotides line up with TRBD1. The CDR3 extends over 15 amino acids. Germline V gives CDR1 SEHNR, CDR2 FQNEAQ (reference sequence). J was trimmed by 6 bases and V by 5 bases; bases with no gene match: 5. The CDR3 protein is CASSPGQGAPNEQFF. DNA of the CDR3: TGTGCCAGCAGCCCGGGACAGGGGGCTCCCAATGAGCAGTTCTTC.

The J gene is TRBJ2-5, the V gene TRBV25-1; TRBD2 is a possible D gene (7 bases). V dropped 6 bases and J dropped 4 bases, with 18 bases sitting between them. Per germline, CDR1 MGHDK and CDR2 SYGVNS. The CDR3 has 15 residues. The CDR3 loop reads CASSYGGPWGETQYF. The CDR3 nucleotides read TGTGCCAGCAGCTACGGGGGGCCCTGGGGAGAGACCCAGTACTTC.

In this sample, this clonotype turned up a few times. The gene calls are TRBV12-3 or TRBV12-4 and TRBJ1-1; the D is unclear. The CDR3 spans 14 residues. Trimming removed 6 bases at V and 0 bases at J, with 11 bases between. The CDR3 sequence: CASRRFSMNTEAFF. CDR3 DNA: TGTGCCAGCAGGCGATTTTCCATGAACACTGAAGCTTTCTTT.

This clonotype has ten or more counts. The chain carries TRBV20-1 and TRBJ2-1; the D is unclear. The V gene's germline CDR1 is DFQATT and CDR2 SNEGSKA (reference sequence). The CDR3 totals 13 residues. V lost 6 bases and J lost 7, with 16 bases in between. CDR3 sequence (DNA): TGCAGTGCCCGACTCGCCTTGAGGAATGAGCAGTTCTTC. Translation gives CSARLALRNEQFF.

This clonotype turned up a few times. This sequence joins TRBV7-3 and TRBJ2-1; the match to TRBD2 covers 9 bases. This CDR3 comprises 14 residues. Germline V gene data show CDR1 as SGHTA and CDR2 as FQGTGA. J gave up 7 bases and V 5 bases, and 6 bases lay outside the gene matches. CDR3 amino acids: CASSRAGGPNEQFF. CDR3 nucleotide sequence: TGTGCCAGCAGCAGGGCGGGAGGGCCGAATGAGCAGTTCTTC.

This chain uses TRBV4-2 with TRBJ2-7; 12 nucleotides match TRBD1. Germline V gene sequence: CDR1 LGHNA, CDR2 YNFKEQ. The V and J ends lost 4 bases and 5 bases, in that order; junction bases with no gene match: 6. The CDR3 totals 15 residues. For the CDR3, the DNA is TGTGCCAGCAGCCTATGGGACAGGGGGCCCAACGAGCAGTACTTC. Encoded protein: CASSLWDRGPNEQYF.

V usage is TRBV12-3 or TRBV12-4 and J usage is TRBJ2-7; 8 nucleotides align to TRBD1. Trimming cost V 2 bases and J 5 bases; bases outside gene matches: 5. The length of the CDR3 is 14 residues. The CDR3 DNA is TGTGCCAGCAGTTTAAGACAGGGGCGGCACGAGCAGTACTTC. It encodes CASSLRQGRHEQYF.

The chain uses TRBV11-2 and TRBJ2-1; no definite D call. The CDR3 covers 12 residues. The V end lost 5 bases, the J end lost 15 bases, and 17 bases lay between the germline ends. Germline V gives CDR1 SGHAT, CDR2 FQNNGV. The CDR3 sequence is CASSPTGGRGFF. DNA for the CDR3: TGTGCCAGCAGCCCGACGGGCGGTCGTGGGTTCTTC.

In DNA, the CDR3 is TGCGCCAGCCACGGGACAGGGAATGGAAACACTGAAGCTTTCTTT. Its translation: CASHGTGNGNTEAFF. The chain is built from TRBV5-1 and TRBJ1-1; 9 nucleotides match TRBD1. With V trimmed by 7 bases and J by 2 bases, 9 bases remained unmatched. Germline values: CDR1 SGHRS, CDR2 YFSETQ. There are 15 residues in the CDR3.

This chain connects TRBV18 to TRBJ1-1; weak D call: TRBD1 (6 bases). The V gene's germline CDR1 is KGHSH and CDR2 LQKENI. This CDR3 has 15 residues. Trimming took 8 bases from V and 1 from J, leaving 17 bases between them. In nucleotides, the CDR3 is TGTGCCAGCCTAACGGGACACCGAGGGAACACTGAAGCTTTCTTT. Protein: CASLTGHRGNTEAFF.

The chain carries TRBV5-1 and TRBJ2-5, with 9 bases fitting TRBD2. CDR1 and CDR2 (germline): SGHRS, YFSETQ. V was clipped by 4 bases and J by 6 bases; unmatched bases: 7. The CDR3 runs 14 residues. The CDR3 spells CASSPQSGGKTQYF. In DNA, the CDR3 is TGCGCCAGCAGCCCCCAGAGCGGGGGGAAGACCCAGTACTTC.

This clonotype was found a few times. CDR3 coding DNA: TGTGCCAGCAGAACCCTGGGACAGGGTGAGCAGTTCTTC. Translating it yields CASRTLGQGEQFF. V usage is TRBV12-3 or TRBV12-4 and J usage is TRBJ2-1, with TRBD1 matching over 9 bases. The CDR3 loop spans 13 amino acids. V shed 6 bases, J shed 9 bases, and the junction held 6 bases outside the gene matches.

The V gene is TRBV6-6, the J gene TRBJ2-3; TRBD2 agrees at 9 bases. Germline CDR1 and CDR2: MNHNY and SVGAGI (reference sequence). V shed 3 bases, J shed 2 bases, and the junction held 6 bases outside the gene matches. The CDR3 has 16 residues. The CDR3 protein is CASSYRAGGYTDTQYF. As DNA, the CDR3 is TGTGCCAGCAGTTATAGGGCGGGGGGGTACACAGATACGCAGTATTTT.

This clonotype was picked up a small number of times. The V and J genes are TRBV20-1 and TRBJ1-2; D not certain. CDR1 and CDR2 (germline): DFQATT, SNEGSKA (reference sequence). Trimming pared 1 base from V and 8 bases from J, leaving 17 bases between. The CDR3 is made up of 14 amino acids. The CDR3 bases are TGCAGTGCTAGAGGGCGGGATTTTTCTTGGGGCTACACCTTC. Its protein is CSARGRDFSWGYTF.

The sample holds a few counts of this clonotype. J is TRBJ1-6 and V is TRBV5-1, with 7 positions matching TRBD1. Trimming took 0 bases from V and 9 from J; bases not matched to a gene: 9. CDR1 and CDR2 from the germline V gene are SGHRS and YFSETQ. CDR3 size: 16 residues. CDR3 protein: CASSLAVPGGSSPLHF. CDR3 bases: TGCGCCAGCAGCTTGGCCGTCCCAGGGGGAAGTTCACCCCTCCACTTT.

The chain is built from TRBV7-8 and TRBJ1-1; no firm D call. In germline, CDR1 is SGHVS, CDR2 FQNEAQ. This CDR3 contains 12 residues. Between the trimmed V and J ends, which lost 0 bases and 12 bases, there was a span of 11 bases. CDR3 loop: CASSLAGGMTFF. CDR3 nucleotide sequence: TGTGCCAGCAGCTTAGCGGGCGGCATGACTTTCTTT.